This TCR beta chain was identified in a study of shared clonotypes between healthy human individuals. Generated by immunoSEQ multiplex PCR, the TCRdb table keeps only in-frame clones and is missing some. The table records fewer than 600,000 clones, roughly three quarters of them present only once. Germline lookup yields CDR1 LNHNV and CDR2 YYDKDF (reference sequence). V lost 0 bases to trimming and J lost 4 bases, with 7 bases between them. CDR3 length: 13 residues. This clonotype was sampled from a woman between 40 and 55 years old in good health. Some clones in this sample may be carry-over from other donors' samples. The chain combines TRBV15 with TRBJ2-7; no firm D call. Sample: PBMCs. The CDR3 is CATSRDKEYEQYF. The CDR3 coding sequence is TGTGCCACCAGCAGAGATAAGGAGTACGAGCAGTACTTC.